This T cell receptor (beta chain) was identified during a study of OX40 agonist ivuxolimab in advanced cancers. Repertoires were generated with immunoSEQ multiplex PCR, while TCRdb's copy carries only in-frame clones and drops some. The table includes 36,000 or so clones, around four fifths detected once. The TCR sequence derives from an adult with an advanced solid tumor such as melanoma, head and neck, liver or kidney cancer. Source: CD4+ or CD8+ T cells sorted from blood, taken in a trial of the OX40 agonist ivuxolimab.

The CDR3 DNA reads TGTGCCAGCAGTTTCCGGGACACTCCTTACGAGCAGTACTTC. Translation: CASSFRDTPYEQYF. This chain uses TRBV27 with TRBJ2-7, with D possibly matching TRBD1 (6 bases). CDR3 length: 14 residues. The germline V gene encodes CDR1 MNHEY and CDR2 SMNVEV (reference sequence). Trimming shortened V by 3 bases and J by 4 bases, and 13 bases separated the two germline ends.